A selection of T cell receptor beta chains follows, all from one sample in a study of beta chain features in type 1 diabetes. Sequencing used immunoSEQ multiplex PCR; TCRdb keeps in-frame clones, though not all of them. The sample lists 150,000 to 200,000 clones; 7% to 10% were seen once. Sequencing used central memory CD4+ T cells from blood. The receptors shown here come from a young woman in good health. CDR3s include the opening cysteine and the closing phenylalanine or tryptophan. A D gene is named only where the DNA matches it firmly. Clone size, where shown, is once, few, many, or a class for clones that have expanded.

d_gene	v_gene	j_gene	abundance	CDR3aa	CDR3nt
TRBD1	TRBV6-1	TRBJ1-5	few	CASSGRNTGGDQPQHF	TGTGCCAGCAGTGGCCGGAACACAGGGGGTGATCAGCCCCAGCATTTT
TRBD1	TRBV30	TRBJ2-7	NA	CAWTPRDRFLSYEQYF	TGTGCCTGGACCCCTCGGGACAGATTTCTCTCCTACGAGCAGTACTTC
NA	TRBV7-3	TRBJ2-5	few	CASSSAGLETQYF	TGTGCCAGCAGCTCCGCAGGGTTAGAGACCCAGTACTTC
NA	TRBV7-8	TRBJ2-3	few	CASSRSGNTDTQYF	TGTGCCAGCAGCAGGAGCGGAAACACAGATACGCAGTATTTT
TRBD1	TRBV9	TRBJ1-6	NA	CASSVRTGNSPLHF	TGTGCCAGCAGCGTCCGGACAGGGAATTCACCCCTCCACTTT
NA	TRBV6-5	TRBJ1-5	few	CASSWSSNQPQHF	TGTGCCAGCAGCTGGAGCAGCAATCAGCCCCAGCATTTT
NA	TRBV7-2	TRBJ1-5	few	CASSSAQGEPQHF	TGTGCCAGCAGCTCAGCTCAGGGCGAGCCCCAGCATTTT
TRBD1	TRBV30	TRBJ1-1	NA	CAWSNDRGRNTEAFF	TGTGCCTGGAGTAATGACAGGGGTCGAAACACTGAAGCTTTCTTT
TRBD2	TRBV7-2	TRBJ2-5	few	CASSPGGAGVGETQYF	TGTGCCAGCAGCCCAGGCGGAGCGGGAGTGGGGGAGACCCAGTACTTC
TRBD1	TRBV10-3	TRBJ2-1	many	CAIRTGDEQFF	TGTGCCATCAGGACAGGGGATGAGCAGTTCTTC
NA	TRBV30	TRBJ2-7	few	CAWSVKAAGEQYF	TGTGCCTGGAGTGTGAAAGCGGCGGGGGAGCAGTACTTC
NA	TRBV6-5	TRBJ1-4	few	CASSSGQFNEKLFF	TGTGCCAGCAGTTCAGGACAGTTTAATGAAAAACTGTTTTTT
NA	TRBV4-2	TRBJ2-1	NA	CASSQDGGRNEQFF	TGTGCCAGCAGCCAAGACGGAGGGCGTAATGAGCAGTTCTTC
TRBD2	TRBV27	TRBJ2-2	few	CASSPSSGRGYTGELFF	TGTGCCAGCAGTCCCTCTAGCGGGAGGGGTTACACCGGGGAGCTGTTTTTT
NA	TRBV7-2	TRBJ1-1	NA	CASSLKGYNTEAFF	TGTGCCAGCAGCCTAAAGGGGTACAACACTGAAGCTTTCTTT
NA	TRBV2	TRBJ1-4	NA	CASSPSEKLFF	TGTGCCAGCAGTCCCTCCGAAAAACTGTTTTTT
TRBD1	TRBV11-2	TRBJ1-6	NA	CASSSGGRGSPLHF	TGTGCCAGCAGCTCAGGGGGCCGGGGTTCACCCCTCCACTTT
TRBD1	TRBV2	TRBJ2-2	NA	CASSWDSNTGELFF	TGTGCCAGCAGCTGGGACAGTAACACCGGGGAGCTGTTTTTT
TRBD1	TRBV28	TRBJ1-2	NA	CASSLVGQGNYGYTF	TGTGCCAGCAGTTTAGTAGGACAGGGGAACTATGGCTACACCTTC
NA	TRBV7-8	TRBJ1-5	NA	CASSLGVGRQPQHF	TGTGCCAGCAGCTTAGGTGTGGGCAGGCAGCCCCAGCATTTT
NA	TRBV6-5	TRBJ2-5	NA	CASSFQGRETQYF	TGTGCCAGCAGTTTTCAGGGCAGGGAGACCCAGTACTTC
NA	TRBV19	TRBJ2-7	NA	CASSISRRGEQYF	TGTGCCAGTAGTATATCCAGGAGGGGCGAGCAGTACTTC
NA	TRBV5-6	TRBJ2-5	NA	CASSLLGETQYF	TGTGCCAGCAGCTTACTAGGGGAGACCCAGTACTTC
NA	TRBV12-5	TRBJ2-1	NA	CASGRRQSYNEQFF	TGTGCTAGTGGACGACGACAGTCCTACAATGAGCAGTTCTTC
NA	TRBV4-3	TRBJ1-1	NA	CASSQDRAGYEAFF	TGCGCCAGCAGCCAAGATAGGGCAGGGTATGAAGCTTTCTTT
TRBD1	TRBV5-1	TRBJ2-7	NA	CASSTLGQGVGEQYF	TGCGCCAGCAGCACTCTCGGGCAGGGGGTGGGCGAGCAGTACTTC
NA	TRBV2	TRBJ2-1	NA	CASRKGEGKEQFF	TGTGCCAGCCGAAAAGGTGAGGGCAAGGAGCAGTTCTTC
NA	TRBV5-6	TRBJ1-6	few	CASSSLGGGINSPLHF	TGTGCCAGCAGCTCACTAGGGGGAGGGATTAATTCACCCCTCCACTTT
NA	TRBV18	TRBJ2-5	NA	CASSPGREETQYF	TGTGCCAGCTCACCGGGCAGGGAAGAGACCCAGTACTTC
NA	TRBV7-9	TRBJ2-7	few	CASSFADEQYF	TGTGCCAGCAGCTTTGCGGACGAGCAGTACTTC
TRBD2	TRBV5-1	TRBJ2-5	few	CASSRPSGGAQETQYF	TGCGCCAGCAGCAGACCTAGCGGGGGTGCTCAAGAGACCCAGTACTTC
TRBD1	TRBV2	TRBJ1-2	few	CASRRTGDPGYTF	TGTGCCAGCAGGAGGACAGGGGATCCTGGCTACACCTTC
NA	TRBV14	TRBJ2-3	few	CASSHSWGVQGTDTQYF	TGTGCCAGCAGCCATTCCTGGGGGGTACAGGGCACAGATACGCAGTATTTT
NA	TRBV29-1	TRBJ2-5	few	CSVVQGSASETQYF	TGCAGCGTGGTTCAGGGGAGCGCTTCGGAGACCCAGTACTTC
NA	TRBV5-5	TRBJ2-7	few	CASSLWASTYEQYF	TGTGCCAGCAGCTTGTGGGCCAGCACCTACGAGCAGTACTTC
NA	TRBV4-2	TRBJ2-7	few	CASSQGRQSSYEQYF	TGTGCCAGCAGCCAAGGGCGGCAGAGCTCCTACGAGCAGTACTTC
TRBD1	TRBV19	TRBJ1-3	NA	CASEQGSGNTIYF	TGTGCCAGCGAACAGGGGTCTGGAAACACCATATATTTT
NA	TRBV30	TRBJ2-3	few	CAWRQGGNTQYF	TGTGCCTGGAGACAGGGGGGGAATACGCAGTATTTT
NA	TRBV18	TRBJ1-1	NA	CASSPLQGSDTEAFF	TGTGCCAGCTCACCCCTCCAGGGATCAGACACTGAAGCTTTCTTT
NA	TRBV5-1	TRBJ2-3	NA	CASSFSASQDTQYF	TGCGCCAGCAGCTTTTCTGCTAGCCAAGATACGCAGTATTTT
TRBD1	TRBV7-2	TRBJ2-7	NA	CASSSRQGPYEQYF	TGTGCCAGCAGCTCCAGACAGGGACCCTACGAGCAGTACTTC
NA	TRBV27	TRBJ1-1	NA	CASSSWGGANTEAFF	TGTGCCAGCAGCTCCTGGGGAGGGGCGAACACTGAAGCTTTCTTT
NA	TRBV6-6	TRBJ2-1	many	CASSYSHSSYNEQFF	TGTGCCAGCAGTTACTCACACAGCTCCTACAATGAGCAGTTCTTC
TRBD2	TRBV6-1	TRBJ2-7	few	CASLNREVRYEQYF	TGTGCCAGCCTGAATCGGGAGGTCCGCTACGAGCAGTACTTC
TRBD2	TRBV7-9	TRBJ2-7	few	CASSLGLAGVGEQYF	TGTGCCAGCAGCTTAGGACTAGCGGGAGTAGGCGAGCAGTACTTC
NA	TRBV21-1	TRBJ1-5	few	CPHRGYYNQPQHF	TGTCCACACAGGGGGTATTACAATCAGCCCCAGCATTTT